This T cell receptor (beta chain) was sequenced for a study of cytomegalovirus exposure and HLA in healthy donors. V lost 4 bases and J lost 2; bases outside the gene matches: 7. Germline CDR1 and CDR2: LGHNA and YNFKEQ. This CDR3 has 15 residues. This clone was seen a handful of times. Primers: 60 Vbeta forward and 13 Jbeta reverse. Data came from immunoSEQ multiplex PCR; TCRdb stores just in-frame clones and leaves some out. In the table there are fewer than 200,000 clones, approximately 79% of which are singletons. This receptor was obtained from a man aged 35 to 55 in good health and CMV-seronegative. The source material was PBMCs. The genes are TRBV4-2 and TRBJ2-7, with TRBD2 matching 8 bases. The CDR3 region has the DNA TGTGCCAGCAGCCGGCGACTAGCGCCCACCTACGAGCAGTACTTC. Residues: CASSRRLAPTYEQYF.